The clone carrying this T cell receptor beta chain was observed a few times. Germline is not matched at one junction end, which may reflect a read error. The data belong to a study of CD8 T cells in Susac syndrome. Germline CDR1 and CDR2: SSHAT and FNYEAQ (reference sequence). This CDR3 has 13 amino acids. CD8+ and CD4+ T cells from blood underwent TCR beta sequencing. With random hexamers, 0.5 to 1 ug RNA was reverse transcribed. TCR beta CDR3 was amplified by immunoSEQ covering 54 Vbeta and 13 Jbeta. Each CDR3 protein is one row after TCRdb ran MiXCR on the immunoSEQ multiplex PCR reads. In the table there are hundreds of thousands of distinct CDR3 sequences, less than 96% of which are singletons.

This receptor was identified in a human donor with Susac syndrome. The chain links TRBV7-7 to TRBJ2-7, with D uncertain. Material for sequencing was CD4+ T cells from PBMCs. CDR3 sequence (DNA): TGTGCTAGCAGCTTAGCCGGTGGCTACGAGCAGTACTTC. This translates into CASSLAGGYEQYF.